The rows below give T cell receptor beta chains drawn from one sample of a study of beta chain features in type 1 diabetes. Generated by immunoSEQ multiplex PCR, the TCRdb table keeps only in-frame clones and is missing some. The sample has 970,000 or so clones, roughly a sixth seen once. Specimen: naive CD4+ T cells from blood. The receptors were sampled from a woman under 30 in good health. Each CDR3 is given with its conserved first and last residue. The D gene is left open where the match is weak. A row's size may be missing; if present it is once, few, many or a size class.

length	J	size	D	V	CDR3	DNA
15	TRBJ2-1	-	-	TRBV10-1	CASSERRQGKNEQFF	TGCGCCAGCAGTGAGAGGAGGCAGGGGAAGAATGAGCAGTTCTTC
14	TRBJ1-5	-	TRBD1	TRBV6-5	CASSYHRGSQPQHF	TGTGCCAGCAGTTACCACAGGGGAAGTCAGCCCCAGCATTTT
13	TRBJ1-3	-	-	TRBV7-9	CASRGGSGNTIYF	TGTGCCAGCCGAGGGGGGTCGGGAAACACCATATATTTT
16	TRBJ2-6	few	-	TRBV7-9	CASTPPGLDGANVLTF	TGTGCCAGCACCCCGCCTGGGTTAGATGGGGCCAACGTCCTGACTTTC
16	TRBJ2-2	few	-	TRBV4-2	CASSQDSFRSAGELFF	TGTGCCAGCAGCCAAGATTCCTTTCGGAGCGCCGGGGAGCTGTTTTTT
14	TRBJ2-1	few	TRBD1	TRBV5-1	CASSSNPGGTEQFF	TGCGCCAGCAGCTCGAATCCAGGGGGCACTGAGCAGTTCTTC
19	TRBJ2-1	few	-	TRBV7-3	CASSQGAGASGTVAKEQFF	TGTGCCAGCAGCCAGGGGGCTGGGGCTAGCGGGACCGTGGCGAAAGAGCAGTTCTTC
16	TRBJ2-7	-	TRBD2	TRBV7-9	CASGTGVTSGSYEQYF	TGTGCCAGCGGTACGGGGGTGACTAGCGGTTCCTACGAGCAGTACTTC
11	TRBJ2-7	-	-	TRBV7-9	CASSRYYEQYF	TGTGCCAGCAGCAGGTACTACGAGCAGTACTTC
14	TRBJ1-3	-	-	TRBV4-3	CASSQSYAGNTIYF	TGCGCCAGCAGCCAATCCTACGCTGGAAACACCATATATTTT
13	TRBJ1-1	-	-	TRBV9	CASSANIGTEAFF	TGTGCCAGCAGCGCCAACATCGGCACTGAAGCTTTCTTT
16	TRBJ2-7	-	TRBD1	TRBV5-1	CASSDGQGPFSYEQYF	TGCGCCAGCAGCGATGGACAGGGGCCCTTTTCCTACGAGCAGTACTTC
16	TRBJ2-4	few	-	TRBV4-2	CASSDWRGGDKNIQYF	TGTGCCAGCAGCGACTGGCGGGGCGGGGACAAAAACATTCAGTACTTC
14	TRBJ1-2	-	-	TRBV5-4	CASSLGTANYGYTF	TGTGCCAGCAGCTTGGGGACAGCTAACTATGGCTACACCTTC
19	TRBJ2-1	few	TRBD2	TRBV2	CASSLRMFGTSGSGNEQFF	TGTGCCAGCAGTTTAAGGATGTTTGGGACTAGCGGGTCTGGCAATGAGCAGTTCTTC
16	TRBJ1-2	-	TRBD1	TRBV11-3	CASSPTRTGRSYGYTF	TGTGCCAGCAGCCCGACCCGGACAGGGAGAAGCTATGGCTACACCTTC
16	TRBJ2-1	few	TRBD2	TRBV27	CASRSWRGGEYNEQFF	TGTGCCAGCAGGAGTTGGCGGGGGGGGGAATACAATGAGCAGTTCTTC
15	TRBJ2-7	few	-	TRBV5-5	CASSLDTTGYYEQYF	TGTGCCAGCAGCTTGGACACCACAGGGTACTACGAGCAGTACTTC
14	TRBJ1-2	-	-	TRBV28	CASSLQMRSYGYTF	TGTGCCAGCAGTTTACAGATGCGGAGCTATGGCTACACCTTC
14	TRBJ2-1	few	-	TRBV7-2	CASSFLRSYNEQFF	TGTGCCAGCAGCTTTTTACGCTCCTACAATGAGCAGTTCTTC
14	TRBJ2-3	few	TRBD2	TRBV10-3	CAISRVGGDDTQYF	TGTGCCATCAGTCGGGTGGGAGGGGATGATACGCAGTATTTT
12	TRBJ2-5	-	-	TRBV29-1	CSVGDPLTTQYF	TGCAGCGTGGGAGACCCTTTGACGACCCAGTACTTC
15	TRBJ2-5	-	-	TRBV7-2	CASSPQGLTSREQYF	TGTGCCAGCAGCCCACAGGGCCTAACCTCCCGGGAGCAGTACTTC
16	TRBJ2-7	-	-	TRBV6-5	CASSYSITAASREQYF	TGTGCCAGCAGTTACTCGATCACGGCCGCGTCAAGGGAGCAGTACTTC
17	TRBJ2-3	-	-	TRBV7-2	CASSLGFGLGLTDTQYF	TGTGCCAGCAGCTTAGGCTTTGGGCTAGGCCTCACAGATACGCAGTATTTT
21	TRBJ2-6	-	-	TRBV21-1	CASSKSTGEPTYGTGANVLTF	TGTGCCAGCAGCAAGTCGACTGGGGAGCCTACGTACGGCACTGGGGCCAACGTCCTGACTTTC
15	TRBJ2-3	-	-	TRBV19	CASSDSGGAADTQYF	TGTGCCAGTAGCGATTCGGGGGGCGCCGCAGATACGCAGTATTTT
14	TRBJ2-5	few	TRBD1	TRBV5-1	CASSYFDRVETQYF	TGCGCCAGCAGCTACTTTGACAGGGTAGAGACCCAGTACTTC
18	TRBJ2-3	-	TRBD2	TRBV4-3	CASSRKMASGRGADTQYF	TGCGCCAGCAGCCGGAAGATGGCTAGCGGGAGGGGAGCAGATACGCAGTATTTT
14	TRBJ2-7	-	TRBD1	TRBV28	CASSSTGGSYEQYF	TGTGCCAGCAGTTCCACAGGGGGTTCCTACGAGCAGTACTTC
15	TRBJ2-7	-	TRBD2	TRBV7-2	CASSPAASGIYEQYF	TGTGCCAGCAGCCCTGCGGCTAGCGGGATATACGAGCAGTACTTC
19	TRBJ2-1	few	TRBD2	TRBV4-1	CASSQKRGLAGGTYNEQFF	TGCGCCAGCAGCCAAAAGAGGGGACTAGCGGGAGGCACCTACAATGAGCAGTTCTTC
19	TRBJ2-1	-	TRBD2	TRBV7-9	CASSFPGLAGGTSYNEQFF	TGTGCCAGCAGCTTCCCGGGACTAGCGGGAGGGACCTCCTACAATGAGCAGTTCTTC
14	TRBJ2-1	-	-	TRBV7-2	CASSLARDNNEQFF	TGTGCCAGCAGCTTGGCAAGGGACAATAATGAGCAGTTCTTC
13	TRBJ2-5	few	-	TRBV27	CASSLFSPRREYF	TGTGCCAGCAGTTTATTTAGCCCCCGTCGTGAGTACTTC
15	TRBJ2-3	-	TRBD1	TRBV5-4	CASSWMTGDTDTQYF	TGTGCCAGCAGCTGGATGACAGGGGACACAGATACGCAGTATTTT
14	TRBJ2-5	-	-	TRBV7-9	CASSPRTAQETQYF	TGTGCCAGCAGCCCCAGGACCGCACAAGAGACCCAGTACTTC
16	TRBJ2-7	few	TRBD1	TRBV7-9	CASSLARGQDSYEQYF	TGTGCCAGCAGCTTAGCGAGGGGGCAGGACTCCTACGAGCAGTACTTC
14	TRBJ2-7	-	TRBD1	TRBV6-5	CASSQGQGNFFRYF	TGTGCCAGCAGTCAAGGACAGGGGAACTTCTTCAGGTACTTC
15	TRBJ2-7	-	-	TRBV4-2	CASSQPADSYYEQYF	TGTGCCAGCAGCCAACCTGCCGACTCGTACTACGAGCAGTACTTC
14	TRBJ1-4	-	TRBD1	TRBV4-2	CASSQQGGDEKLFF	TGTGCCAGCAGCCAACAGGGGGGGGATGAAAAACTGTTTTTT
15	TRBJ2-5	-	-	TRBV27	CASSSQYVGQETQYF	TGTGCCAGCAGTTCCCAATATGTGGGCCAAGAGACCCAGTACTTC
14	TRBJ2-1	-	-	TRBV7-9	CASSRDNPGNEQFF	TGTGCCAGCAGCCGGGACAACCCCGGGAATGAGCAGTTCTTC
16	TRBJ2-7	-	-	TRBV15	CATSRITAINPYEQYF	TGTGCCACCAGCAGAATCACGGCCATCAATCCCTACGAGCAGTACTTC
14	TRBJ2-7	-	-	TRBV9	CASSVDGAGYEQYF	TGTGCCAGCAGCGTAGACGGGGCTGGGTACGAGCAGTACTTC
15	TRBJ2-1	-	TRBD2	TRBV4-2	CVSSQASGGYNEQFF	TGTGTCAGCAGCCAAGCTAGCGGGGGATACAATGAGCAGTTCTTC
13	TRBJ1-3	-	-	TRBV29-1	CSVDGSSGNTIYF	TGCAGCGTTGATGGGAGCTCGGGAAACACCATATATTTT